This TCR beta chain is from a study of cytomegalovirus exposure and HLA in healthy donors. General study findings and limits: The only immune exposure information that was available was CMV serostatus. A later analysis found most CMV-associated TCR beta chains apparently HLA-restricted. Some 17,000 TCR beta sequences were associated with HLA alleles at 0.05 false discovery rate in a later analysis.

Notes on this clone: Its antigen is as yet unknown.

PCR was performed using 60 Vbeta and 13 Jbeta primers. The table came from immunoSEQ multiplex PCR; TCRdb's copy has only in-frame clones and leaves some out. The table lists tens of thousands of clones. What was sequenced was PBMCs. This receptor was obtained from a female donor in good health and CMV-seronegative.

The CDR3: CASSSRGSYEQYF. CDR3 DNA: TGTGCCAGCAGTTCCAGGGGGTCCTACGAGCAGTACTTC. V and J are TRBV7-6 and TRBJ2-5; 7 nucleotides line up with TRBD1. The better agreement between TRBJ2-7 and the DNA end casts doubt on the J call. Germline V gene data show CDR1 as SGHVS and CDR2 as FNYEAQ. The CDR3 length is 13 residues.